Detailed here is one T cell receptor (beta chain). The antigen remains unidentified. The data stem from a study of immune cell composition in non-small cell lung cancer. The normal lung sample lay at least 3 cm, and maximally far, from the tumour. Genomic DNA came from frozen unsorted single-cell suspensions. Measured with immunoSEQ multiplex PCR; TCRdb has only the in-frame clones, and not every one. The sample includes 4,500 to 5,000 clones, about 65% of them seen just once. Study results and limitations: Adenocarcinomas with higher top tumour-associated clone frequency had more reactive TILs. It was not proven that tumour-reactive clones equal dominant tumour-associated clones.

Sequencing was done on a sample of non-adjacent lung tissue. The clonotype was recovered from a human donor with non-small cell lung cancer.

This CDR3 is CASSPFQGGTGELFF. In nucleotides, the CDR3 is TGTGCCAGCAGTCCATTCCAAGGGGGTACCGGGGAGCTGTTTTTT. The chain links TRBV6-4 to TRBJ2-2; D is perhaps TRBD1 (6 bases). Trimming took off 5 bases at V and 5 bases at J, with 15 bases between the two ends. This CDR3 region has 15 residues. Germline assignment: CDR1 MRHNA and CDR2 SNTAGT.